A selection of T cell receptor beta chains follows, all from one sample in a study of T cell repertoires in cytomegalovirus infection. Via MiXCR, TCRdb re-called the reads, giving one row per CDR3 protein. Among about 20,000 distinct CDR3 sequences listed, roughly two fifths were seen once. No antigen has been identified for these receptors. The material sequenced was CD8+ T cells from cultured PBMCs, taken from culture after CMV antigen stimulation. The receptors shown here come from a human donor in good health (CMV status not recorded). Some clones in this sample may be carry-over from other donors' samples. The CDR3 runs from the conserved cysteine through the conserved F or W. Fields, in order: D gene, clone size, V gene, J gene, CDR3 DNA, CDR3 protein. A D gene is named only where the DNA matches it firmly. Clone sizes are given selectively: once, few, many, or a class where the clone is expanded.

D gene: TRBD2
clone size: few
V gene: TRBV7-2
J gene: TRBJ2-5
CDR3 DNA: TGTGCCAGCAGCTTAGGGGGGATAGCGGGAGGGGGAGAGACCCAGTACTTC
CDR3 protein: CASSLGGIAGGGETQYF

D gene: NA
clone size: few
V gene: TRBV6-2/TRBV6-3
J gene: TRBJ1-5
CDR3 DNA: TGTGCCAGCAGCCAGGACGGATTAAATCAGCCCCAGCATTTT
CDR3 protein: CASSQDGLNQPQHF

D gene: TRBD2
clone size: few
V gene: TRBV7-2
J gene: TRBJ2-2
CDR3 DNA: TGTGCCAGCAGCTTAGGAGCGGGGGGGTACACCGGGGAGCTGTTTTTT
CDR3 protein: CASSLGAGGYTGELFF

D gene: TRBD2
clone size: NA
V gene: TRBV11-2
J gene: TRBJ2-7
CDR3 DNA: TGTGCCAGCAGCTTAGAGACTAGCGGGCCCTCGGAGCAGTACTTC
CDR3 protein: CASSLETSGPSEQYF

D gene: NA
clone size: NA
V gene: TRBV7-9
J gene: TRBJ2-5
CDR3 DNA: TGTGCCAGCAGCTTAACAGGGACTGAAGAGACCCAGTACTTC
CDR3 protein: CASSLTGTEETQYF

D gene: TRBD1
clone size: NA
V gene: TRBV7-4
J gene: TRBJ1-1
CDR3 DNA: TGTGCCAGCAGCCGCACCGGGACAGGGGTGACTGAAGCTTTCTTT
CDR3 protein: CASSRTGTGVTEAFF

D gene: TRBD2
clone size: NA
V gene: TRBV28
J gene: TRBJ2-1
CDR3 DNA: TGTGCCAGCAGCTACGGAGGACTAGCGGTTCACAATGAGCAGTTCTTC
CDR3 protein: CASSYGGLAVHNEQFF

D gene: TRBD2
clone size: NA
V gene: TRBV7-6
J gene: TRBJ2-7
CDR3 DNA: TGTGCCAGCAGCCCGAGGACTAGCGGGAGCGAGCAGTACTTC
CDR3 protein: CASSPRTSGSEQYF

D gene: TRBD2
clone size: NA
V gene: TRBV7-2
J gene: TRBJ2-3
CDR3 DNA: TGTGCCAGCAGCTTGGGACTAGCGTTCGATACGCAGTATTTT
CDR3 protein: CASSLGLAFDTQYF

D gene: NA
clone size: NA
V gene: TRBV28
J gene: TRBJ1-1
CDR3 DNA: TGTGCCAGCAATCGAATCAGCGGCTACACTGAAGCTTTCTTT
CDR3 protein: CASNRISGYTEAFF

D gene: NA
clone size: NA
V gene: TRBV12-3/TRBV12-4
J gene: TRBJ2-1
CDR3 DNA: TGTGCCAGCAGCATCAACCTACAATACAATGAGCAGTTCTTC
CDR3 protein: CASSINLQYNEQFF

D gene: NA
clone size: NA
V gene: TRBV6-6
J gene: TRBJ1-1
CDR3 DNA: TGTGCCAGCAGTTCCGACTTTGGGACTGAAGCTTTCTTT
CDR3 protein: CASSSDFGTEAFF

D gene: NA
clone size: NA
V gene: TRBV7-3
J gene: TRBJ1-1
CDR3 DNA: TGTGCCAGCAGCTTAGGGGGGGCTGGGGACACTGAAGCTTTCTTT
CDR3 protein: CASSLGGAGDTEAFF

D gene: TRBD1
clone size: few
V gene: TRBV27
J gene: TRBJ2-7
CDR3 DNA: TGTGCCAGCAGGGGACAGGGTGACCCCGTACGCCCTTACGAGCAGTACTTC
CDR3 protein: CASRGQGDPVRPYEQYF

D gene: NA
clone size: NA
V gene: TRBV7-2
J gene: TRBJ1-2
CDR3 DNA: TGTGCCAGCAGCCCCGTAGTAGACTCTAACTATGGCTACACCTTC
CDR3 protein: CASSPVVDSNYGYTF

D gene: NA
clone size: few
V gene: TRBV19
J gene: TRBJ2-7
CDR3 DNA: TGTGCCAGTAGTATCTCTGGGACCGAGCAGTACTTC
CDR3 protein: CASSISGTEQYF

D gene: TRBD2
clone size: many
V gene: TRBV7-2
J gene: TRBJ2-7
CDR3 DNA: TGTGCCAGCAGCCACGGGACTAGTAACAACGAGCAGTACTTC
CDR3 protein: CASSHGTSNNEQYF

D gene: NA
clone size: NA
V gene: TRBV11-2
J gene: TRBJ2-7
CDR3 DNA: TGTGCCAGCAGACTTCTAGGGGGCGGGAACTACGAGCAGTACTTC
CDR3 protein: CASRLLGGGNYEQYF

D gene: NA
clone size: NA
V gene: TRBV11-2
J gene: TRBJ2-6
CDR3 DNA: TGTGCCAGCAGCTTAGCTCCTTTCCGAGGAAGGACACTCAACGTCCTGACTTTC
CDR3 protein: CASSLAPFRGRTLNVLTF

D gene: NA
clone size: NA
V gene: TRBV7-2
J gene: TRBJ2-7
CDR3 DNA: TGTGCCAGCAGCCGCGAGCTCTCAGATCCCTACGAGCAGTACTTC
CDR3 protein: CASSRELSDPYEQYF

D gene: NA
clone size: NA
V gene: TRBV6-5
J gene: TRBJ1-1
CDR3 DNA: TGTGCCAGCAGTTACTCAGGTTTGAACACTGAAGCTTTCTTT
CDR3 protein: CASSYSGLNTEAFF

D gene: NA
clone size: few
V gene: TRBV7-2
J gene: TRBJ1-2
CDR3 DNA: TGTGCCAACCAGGGTTCCGGCTACACCTTC
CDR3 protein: CANQGSGYTF

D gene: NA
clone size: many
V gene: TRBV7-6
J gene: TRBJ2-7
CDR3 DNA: TGTGCCAGCAGCTCCACAGGCGGGGAGCAGTACTTC
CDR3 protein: CASSSTGGEQYF

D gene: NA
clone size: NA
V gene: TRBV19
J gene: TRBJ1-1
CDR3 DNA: TGTGCCAGTGGGGTCCCAGGACGGAACACTGAAGCTTTCTTT
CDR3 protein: CASGVPGRNTEAFF

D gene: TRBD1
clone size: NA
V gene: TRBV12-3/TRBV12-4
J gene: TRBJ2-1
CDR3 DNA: TGTGCCAGCAGTGCCCGGGACAGGGAACGCAATGAGCAGTTCTTC
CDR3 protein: CASSARDRERNEQFF

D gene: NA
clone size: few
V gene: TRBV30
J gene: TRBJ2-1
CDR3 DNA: TGTGCCTGGAGGGTAGGGATCTTTTTCGGCAGATCCTACAATGAGCAGTTCTTC
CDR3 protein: CAWRVGIFFGRSYNEQFF